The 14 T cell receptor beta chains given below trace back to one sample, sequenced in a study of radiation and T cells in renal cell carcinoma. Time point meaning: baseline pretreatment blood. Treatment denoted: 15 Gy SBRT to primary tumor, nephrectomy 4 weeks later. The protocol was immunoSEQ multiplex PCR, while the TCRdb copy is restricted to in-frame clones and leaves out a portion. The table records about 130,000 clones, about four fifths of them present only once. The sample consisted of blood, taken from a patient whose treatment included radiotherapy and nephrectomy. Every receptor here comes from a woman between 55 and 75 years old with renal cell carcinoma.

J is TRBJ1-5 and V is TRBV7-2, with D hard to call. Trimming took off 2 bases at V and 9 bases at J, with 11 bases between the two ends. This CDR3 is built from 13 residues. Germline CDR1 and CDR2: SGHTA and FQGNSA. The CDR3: CASSLRSSTPQHF. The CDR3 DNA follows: TGTGCCAGCAGCTTAAGATCATCCACGCCCCAGCATTTT.

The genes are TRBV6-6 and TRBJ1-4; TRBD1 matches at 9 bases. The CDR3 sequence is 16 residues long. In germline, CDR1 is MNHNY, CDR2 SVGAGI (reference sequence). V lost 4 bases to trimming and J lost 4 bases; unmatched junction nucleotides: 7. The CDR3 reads CASSWGAGQGNEKLFF. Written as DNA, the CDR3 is TGTGCCAGCAGTTGGGGGGCGGGACAGGGTAATGAAAAACTGTTTTTT.

CDR3 nucleotides: TGCGCCAGCAGTGAGGGCGACAATGAGCAGTTCTTC. It specifies CASSEGDNEQFF. The chain joins TRBV10-2 to TRBJ2-1; D uncertain. This CDR3 is 12 amino acids long. Per the germline V gene, CDR1 is WSHSY and CDR2 is SAAADI. V gave up 2 bases and J gave up 5 bases, with 4 bases separating them.

CDR3 bases: TGTGCCAGCAGTAGAGCCGGGACAGTAATCTACGAGCAGTACTTC. It codes for CASSRAGTVIYEQYF. The chain has TRBV6-5 and TRBJ2-7; 7 nucleotides line up with TRBD1. This CDR3 is 15 amino acids long. CDR1 is MNHEY, CDR2 SVGAGI, per germline. After removal of 5 bases from V and 3 bases from J, the junction contained 10 bases not matched to a gene.

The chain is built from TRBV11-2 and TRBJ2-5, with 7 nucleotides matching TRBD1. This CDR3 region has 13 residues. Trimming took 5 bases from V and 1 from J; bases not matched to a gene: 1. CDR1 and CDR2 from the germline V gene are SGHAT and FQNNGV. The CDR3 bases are TGTGCCAGCAGCCGGGACAGCCAAGAGACCCAGTACTTC. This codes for CASSRDSQETQYF. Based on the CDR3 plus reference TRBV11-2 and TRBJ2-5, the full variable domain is EAGVAQSPRYKIIEKRQSVAFWCNPISGHATLYWYQQILGQGPKLLIQFQNNGVVDDSQLPKDRFSAERLKGVDSTLKIQPAKLEDSAVYLCASSRDSQETQYFGPGTRLLVL.

CDR3 in DNA: TGCAGCGTTGGACAGGGAAGAAATTCACCCCTCCACTTT. Translated, it gives CSVGQGRNSPLHF. The rearrangement links TRBV29-1 to TRBJ1-6; TRBD1 agrees at 7 bases. J was trimmed by 7 bases and V by 4 bases; bases with no gene match: 4. CDR1 and CDR2 from the germline V gene are SQVTM and ANQGSEA. There are 13 residues in the CDR3.

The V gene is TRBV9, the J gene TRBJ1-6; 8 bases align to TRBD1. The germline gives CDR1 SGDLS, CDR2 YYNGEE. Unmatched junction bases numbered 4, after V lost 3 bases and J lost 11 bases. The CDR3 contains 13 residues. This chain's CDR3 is CASSGQGRPPLHF. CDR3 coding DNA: TGTGCCAGCAGCGGACAGGGGAGGCCACCCCTCCACTTT.

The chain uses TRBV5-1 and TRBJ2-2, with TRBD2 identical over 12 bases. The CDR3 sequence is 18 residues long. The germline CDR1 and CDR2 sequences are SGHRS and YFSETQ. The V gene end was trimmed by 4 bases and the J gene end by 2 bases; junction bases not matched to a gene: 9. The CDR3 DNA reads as TGCGCCAGCAGCACGCATACTAGCGGGGGGCTTAACACCGGGGAGCTGTTTTTT. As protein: CASSTHTSGGLNTGELFF.

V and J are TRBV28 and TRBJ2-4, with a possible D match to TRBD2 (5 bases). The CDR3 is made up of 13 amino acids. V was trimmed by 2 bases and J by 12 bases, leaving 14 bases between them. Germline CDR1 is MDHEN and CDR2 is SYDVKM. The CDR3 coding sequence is TGTGCCAGCAGTTTAATGACCGGGATCCCTCAGTACTTC. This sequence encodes CASSLMTGIPQYF.

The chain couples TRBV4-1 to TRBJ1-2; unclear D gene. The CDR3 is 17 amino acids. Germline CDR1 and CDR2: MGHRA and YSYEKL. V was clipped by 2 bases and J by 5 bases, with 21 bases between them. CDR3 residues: CASSQNPAVDVGYGYTF. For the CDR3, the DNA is TGCGCCAGCAGCCAAAACCCCGCCGTCGATGTGGGGTATGGCTACACCTTC.

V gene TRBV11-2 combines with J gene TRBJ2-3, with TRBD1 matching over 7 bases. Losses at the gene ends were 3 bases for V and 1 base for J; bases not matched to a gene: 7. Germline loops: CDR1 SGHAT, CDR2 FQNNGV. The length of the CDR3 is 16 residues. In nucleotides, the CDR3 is TGTGCCAGCAGCTTCAGTCCCGGGACAGGCACAGATACGCAGTATTTT. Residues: CASSFSPGTGTDTQYF.

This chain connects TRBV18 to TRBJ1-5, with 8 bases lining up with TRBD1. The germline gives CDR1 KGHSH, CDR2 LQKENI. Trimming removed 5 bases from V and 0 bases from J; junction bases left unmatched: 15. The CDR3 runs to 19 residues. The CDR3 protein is CASSITPRTGTFSNQPQHF. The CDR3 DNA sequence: TGTGCCAGCTCAATAACTCCTCGGACAGGGACTTTTAGCAATCAGCCCCAGCATTTT.

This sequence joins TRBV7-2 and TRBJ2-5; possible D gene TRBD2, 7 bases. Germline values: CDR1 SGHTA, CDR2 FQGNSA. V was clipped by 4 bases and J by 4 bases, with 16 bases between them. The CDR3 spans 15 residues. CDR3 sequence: CASSSLGGGAETQYF. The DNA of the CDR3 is TGTGCCAGCAGCTCCCTAGGTGGGGGGGCAGAGACCCAGTACTTC.

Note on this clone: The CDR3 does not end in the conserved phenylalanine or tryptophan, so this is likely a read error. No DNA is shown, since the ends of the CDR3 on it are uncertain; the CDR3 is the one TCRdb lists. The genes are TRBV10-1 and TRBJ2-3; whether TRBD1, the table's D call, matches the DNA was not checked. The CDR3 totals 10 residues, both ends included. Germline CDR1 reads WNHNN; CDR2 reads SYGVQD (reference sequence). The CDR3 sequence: CASSERDRVS.